This TCR beta chain originates from a study of control samples from healthy donors and cancer patients. The germline gives CDR1 SGHTA, CDR2 FQGNSA. The CDR3 contains 14 residues. The V and J ends lost 2 bases and 0 bases respectively, with 5 bases between them. This table comes from immunoSEQ multiplex PCR, and its TCRdb copy is limited to in-frame clones, with some not included. The sample consists of 60,000 to 95,000 clones, about 89% of them appearing once. V gene TRBV7-2 combines with J gene TRBJ1-5; D not resolved. The sample consisted of PBMCs. The TCR originated in a woman in her fifties or sixties with colorectal cancer. CDR3 sequence (DNA): TGTGCCAGCAGCTTACAATCTAGCAATCAGCCCCAGCATTTT. The encoded protein is CASSLQSSNQPQHF.